Each of the 10 T cell receptor beta chains below was sequenced from the same sample in a study of OX40 agonist ivuxolimab in advanced cancers. Libraries were constructed by the immunoSEQ multiplex PCR assay. The immuneACCESS repertoire file appears here via TCRdb, limited to in-frame rearrangements. These files lack a portion of the clones; in checked studies, under half of the deficit traces to unresolved V genes, and the cause of the others is not known. For this sample the table gives under 45,000 clones, of which 75% to 90% were detected only once. The ten largest account for around 4% of the sample. Sequencing was performed on CD4+ or CD8+ T cells sorted from blood, taken in a trial of the OX40 agonist ivuxolimab. The receptors stem from an adult with an advanced solid tumor such as melanoma, head and neck, liver or kidney cancer.

This clone rates as medium-sized. The gene calls are TRBV19 and TRBJ2-1; no definite D call. The CDR3 totals 11 residues. From germline, CDR1 is LNHDA and CDR2 SQIVND (reference sequence). The V gene lost 5 bases and the J gene lost 8 bases, with 7 bases spanning the gap. The CDR3 DNA reads as TGTGCCAGTAGTGCCTTGGATGAGCAGTTCTTC. Protein product: CASSALDEQFF.

The chain links TRBV7-6 to TRBJ2-7, with 10 bases aligning to TRBD2. Looked up from germline, CDR1 is SGHVS and CDR2 is FNYEAQ. Trimming took 5 bases from V and 4 from J; bases not matched to a gene: 11. The CDR3 has 16 amino acids. The CDR3 DNA reads as TGTGCCAGCAGCCGATGGAAAGCGGGGGGGAGGTACGAGCAGTACTTC. Its translation: CASSRWKAGGRYEQYF.

V and J are TRBV5-6 and TRBJ1-3, with unresolved D. Germline loops: CDR1 SGHDT, CDR2 YYEEEE. CDR3 length: 13 amino acids. Trimming cost V 2 bases and J 4 bases, with 7 bases left between them. The DNA of the CDR3 is TGTGCCAGCAGCTTTAGCAGCGGAAACACCATATATTTT. Its protein is CASSFSSGNTIYF.

The chain is built from TRBV7-2 and TRBJ1-2; no clear D. Germline loops: CDR1 SGHTA, CDR2 FQGNSA. Trimming took 6 bases from V and 2 from J, leaving 7 bases between them. CDR3 length: 12 amino acids. CDR3 loop: CASSLANYGYTF. CDR3 bases: TGTGCCAGCAGTCTAGCAAACTATGGCTACACCTTC.

V usage is TRBV10-3 and J usage is TRBJ2-7, with D uncertain. CDR3 length equals 15 residues. The ends were cut back, 3 bases at V and 0 bases at J, with 12 bases in the middle. Germline lookup yields CDR1 ENHRY and CDR2 SYGVKD. CDR3 sequence reads: CAISDLNVGSYEQYF. The CDR3 nucleotides read TGTGCCATCAGTGACCTTAACGTGGGCTCCTACGAGCAGTACTTC.

The chain is built from TRBV5-6 and TRBJ2-7; possibly TRBD2 for D (6 bases). Germline-derived CDR1 and CDR2 are SGHDT and YYEEEE. This CDR3 is 15 amino acids long. Trimming left V 3 bases short and J 0 bases short, with 13 bases between. The CDR3 sequence is CASSSIAEGSYEQYF. The CDR3 nucleotides are TGTGCCAGCAGCTCGATAGCGGAGGGCTCCTACGAGCAGTACTTC. The variable domain in full, with the rest retrieved from reference TRBV5-6 and TRBJ2-7, is DAGVTQSPTHLIKTRGQQVTLRCSPKSGHDTVSWYQQALGQGPQFIFQYYEEEERQRGNFPDRFSGHQFPNYSSELNVNALLLGDSALYLCASSSIAEGSYEQYFGPGTRLTVT.

There are a few counts of this clone. This chain uses TRBV7-8 with TRBJ2-1; D may be TRBD2 (7 bases). Trimming left V 5 bases short and J 7 bases short, with 27 bases between. The CDR3 length is 18 residues. Germline V gene lookup returns CDR1 SGHVS and CDR2 FQNEAQ. The CDR3 loop is CASSPRRPGGLARNEQFF. In nucleotides, the CDR3 is TGTGCCAGCAGCCCCCGGCGACCGGGGGGCCTAGCAAGGAATGAGCAGTTCTTC.

The V gene is TRBV19, the J gene TRBJ1-5, with a weak D call TRBD1 (5 bases). The CDR3 spans 16 residues. The V and J ends lost 1 base and 7 bases respectively, with 17 bases between them. Germline loops: CDR1 LNHDA, CDR2 SQIVND (reference sequence). The DNA for the CDR3 is TGTGCCAGTAGTATAGCAGCCGGGGGGTATAGACAGCCCCAGCATTTT. It is translated as CASSIAAGGYRQPQHF.

In this sample, this clone turned up once. The genes are TRBV5-1 and TRBJ2-6, with D tentatively TRBD1 (6 bases). V dropped 4 bases and J dropped 2 bases, with 10 bases sitting between them. Germline CDR1 is SGHRS and CDR2 is YFSETQ. This CDR3 comprises 15 residues. Here the CDR3 DNA reads TGCGCCAGCAGCCCCACAGGGCCTGGGGCCAACGTCCTGACTTTC. Its translation is CASSPTGPGANVLTF.

The V and J genes are TRBV9 and TRBJ2-7; TRBD2 agrees at 8 bases. With 0 bases clipped from V and 6 bases from J, the junction kept 17 bases outside the gene matches. Germline V CDR1 and CDR2: SGDLS, YYNGEE. The CDR3 sequence is 18 residues long. CDR3 nucleotide sequence: TGTGCCAGCAGCGTAGGAGTTGGGAGGGCGGGGGGCGCGAGCGAGCAGTACTTC. Amino acid sequence: CASSVGVGRAGGASEQYF.